This T cell receptor (beta chain) is drawn from a study of regulatory T cells in long-lasting Graves disease. Time point noted: persistent/refractory GD, antithyroid drugs over 5 years with positive TRAb. Making the TCR library involved RNA that had been extracted from PBMCs. V lost 3 bases and J 0 bases, leaving 11 bases between the germline ends. CDR1 and CDR2 from the germline V gene are SQVTM and ANQGSEA. There are 15 residues in the CDR3. Arm-PCR of CDR3 regions and iRepertoire HTBI primers were the basis on which TCR beta libraries were built. Each CDR3 protein gets one entry after TCRdb re-called the multiplex PCR reads with MiXCR. The profile shows approximately 470,000 distinct CDR3 sequences, around 20% of them singletons.

This specimen consisted of peripheral blood mononuclear cells (PBMCs), obtained when the disease was refractory, from a patient treated with antithyroid drugs. This rearrangement joins TRBV29-1 to TRBJ2-2, with a weak D call TRBD2 (7 bases). This TCR was recovered from a female donor with Graves disease. For the CDR3, the DNA is TGCAGCGTTGATGGCGGGGGCGCGAACACCGGGGAGCTGTTTTTT. Its translation is CSVDGGGANTGELFF.